The sequence of this T cell receptor (beta chain) was determined in a study of T cells in Graves' hyperthyroidism and ophthalmopathy. This CDR3 contains 18 residues. Germline V gene sequence: CDR1 MDHEN, CDR2 SYDVKM. The trim removed 6 bases at V and 0 bases at J, leaving 10 bases unmatched. RNA transcripts yielded amplified TCR beta CDR3 regions. HTBI primers drove first-round RT-PCR of the TCR CDR3. TCRdb re-called the multiplex PCR reads with MiXCR, one entry per CDR3 protein. This sample carries some 560,000 distinct CDR3 sequences, around 15% of them seen once, and the ten largest clones take about 15%.

Source material: blood. V is TRBV28 and J is TRBJ2-5; TRBD2 matches 13 bases. The sequence was collected from a woman aged 40 to 49 with Graves' hyperthyroidism. The CDR3 sequence is CASRPTSGRAGYQETQYF. CDR3 sequence (DNA): TGTGCCAGCAGACCAACTAGCGGGAGGGCCGGGTACCAAGAGACCCAGTACTTC.